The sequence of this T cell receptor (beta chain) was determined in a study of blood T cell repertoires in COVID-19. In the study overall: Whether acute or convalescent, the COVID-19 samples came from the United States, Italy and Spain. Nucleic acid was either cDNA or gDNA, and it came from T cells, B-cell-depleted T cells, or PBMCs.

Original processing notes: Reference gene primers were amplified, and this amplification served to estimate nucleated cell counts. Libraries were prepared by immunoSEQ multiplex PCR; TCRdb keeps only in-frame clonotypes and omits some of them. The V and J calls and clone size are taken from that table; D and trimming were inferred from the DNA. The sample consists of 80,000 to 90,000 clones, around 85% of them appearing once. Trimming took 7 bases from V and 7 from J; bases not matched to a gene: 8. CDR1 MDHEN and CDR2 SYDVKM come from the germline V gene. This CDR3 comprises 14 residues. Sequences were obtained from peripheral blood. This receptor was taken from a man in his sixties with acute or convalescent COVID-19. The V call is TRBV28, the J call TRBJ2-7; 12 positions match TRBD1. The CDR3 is CASNPGDRGQEQYF. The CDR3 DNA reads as TGTGCCAGCAACCCCGGGGACAGGGGGCAAGAGCAGTACTTC. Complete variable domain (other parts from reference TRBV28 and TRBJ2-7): DVKVTQSSRYLVKRTGEKVFLECVQDMDHENMFWYRQDPGLGLRLIYFSYDVKMKEKGDIPEGYSVSREKKERFSLILESASTNQTSMYLCASNPGDRGQEQYFGPGTRLTVT.